This T cell receptor beta chain was observed in a study of PD-L1 blockade in urothelial cancer. Study context: Males with bladder-origin urothelial cancer made up about 90% of the roughly 29 patients. Study patients had been treated with 0 to 3 previous chemotherapy regimens.

Repertoires were generated with immunoSEQ multiplex PCR, while TCRdb's copy carries only in-frame clones and drops some. The sample has tens of thousands of clones; about 84% are singletons. The sample's time point: pretreatment peripheral blood. Germline CDR1 reads SNHLY; CDR2 reads FYNNEI. V was clipped by 3 bases and J by 6 bases; unmatched bases: 8. This CDR3 comprises 15 residues. The source was PBMCs, collected around atezolizumab (anti-PD-L1) treatment. The sequence derives from a man aged 60-69 years with urothelial cancer. The V and J genes are TRBV2 and TRBJ1-5; 7 nucleotides align to TRBD1. The CDR3 loop is CASSDRGSHSQPQHF. CDR3 coding DNA: TGTGCCAGCAGTGACAGGGGGAGTCATTCTCAGCCCCAGCATTTT.